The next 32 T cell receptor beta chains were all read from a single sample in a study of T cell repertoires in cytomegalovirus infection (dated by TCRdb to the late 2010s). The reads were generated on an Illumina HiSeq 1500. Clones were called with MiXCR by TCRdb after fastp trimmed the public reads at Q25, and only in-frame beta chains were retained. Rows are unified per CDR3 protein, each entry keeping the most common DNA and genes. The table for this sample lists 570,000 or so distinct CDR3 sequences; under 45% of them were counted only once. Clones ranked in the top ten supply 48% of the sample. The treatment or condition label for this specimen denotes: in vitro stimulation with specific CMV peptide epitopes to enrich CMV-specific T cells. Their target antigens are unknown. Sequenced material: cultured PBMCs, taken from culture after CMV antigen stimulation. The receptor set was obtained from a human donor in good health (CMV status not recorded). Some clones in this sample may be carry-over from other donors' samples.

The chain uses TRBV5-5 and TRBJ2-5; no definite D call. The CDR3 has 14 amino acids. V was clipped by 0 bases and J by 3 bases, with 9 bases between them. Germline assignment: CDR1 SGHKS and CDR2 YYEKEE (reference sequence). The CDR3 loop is CASSLDPLEETQYF. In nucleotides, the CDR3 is TGTGCCAGCAGCTTGGATCCCCTAGAAGAGACCCAGTACTTC. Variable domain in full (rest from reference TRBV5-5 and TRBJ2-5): DAGVTQSPTHLIKTRGQQVTLRCSPISGHKSVSWYQQVLGQGPQFIFQYYEKEERGRGNFPDRFSARQFPNYSSELNVNALLLGDSALYLCASSLDPLEETQYFGPGTRLLVL.

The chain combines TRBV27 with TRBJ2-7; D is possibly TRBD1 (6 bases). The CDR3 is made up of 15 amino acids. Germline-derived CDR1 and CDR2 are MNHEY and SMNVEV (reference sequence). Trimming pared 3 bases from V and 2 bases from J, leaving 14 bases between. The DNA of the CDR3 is TGTGCCAGCAGTTTTTTTTCCAGGGGCCCCTACGAGCAGTACTTC. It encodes CASSFFSRGPYEQYF.

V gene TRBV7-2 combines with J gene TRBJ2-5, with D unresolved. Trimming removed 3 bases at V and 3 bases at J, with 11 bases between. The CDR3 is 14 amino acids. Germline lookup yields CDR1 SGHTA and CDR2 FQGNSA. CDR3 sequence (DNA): TGTGCCAGCAGCTTCAGATATAGGGAAGAGACCCAGTACTTC. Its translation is CASSFRYREETQYF. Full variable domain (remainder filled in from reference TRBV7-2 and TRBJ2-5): GAGVSQSPSNKVTEKGKDVELRCDPISGHTALYWYRQSLGQGLEFLIYFQGNSAPDKSGLPSDRFSAERTGGSVSTLTIQRTQQEDSAVYLCASSFRYREETQYFGPGTRLLVL.

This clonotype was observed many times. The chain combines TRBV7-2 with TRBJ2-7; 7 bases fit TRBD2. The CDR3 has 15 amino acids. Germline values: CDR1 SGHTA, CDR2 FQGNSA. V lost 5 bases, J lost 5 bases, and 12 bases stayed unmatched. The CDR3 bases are TGTGCCAGCAGCGGGGGGGGACTCAGTAATGACGAGCAGTACTTC. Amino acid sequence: CASSGGGLSNDEQYF. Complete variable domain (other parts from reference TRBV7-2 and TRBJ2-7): GAGVSQSPSNKVTEKGKDVELRCDPISGHTALYWYRQSLGQGLEFLIYFQGNSAPDKSGLPSDRFSAERTGGSVSTLTIQRTQQEDSAVYLCASSGGGLSNDEQYFGPGTRLTVT.

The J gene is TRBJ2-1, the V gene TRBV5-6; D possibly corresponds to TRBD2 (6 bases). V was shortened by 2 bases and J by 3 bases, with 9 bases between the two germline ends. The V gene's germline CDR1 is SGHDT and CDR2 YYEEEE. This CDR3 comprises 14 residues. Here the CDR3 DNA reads TGTGCCAGCAGCTTTAAGGACTACTACAATGAGCAGTTCTTC. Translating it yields CASSFKDYYNEQFF.

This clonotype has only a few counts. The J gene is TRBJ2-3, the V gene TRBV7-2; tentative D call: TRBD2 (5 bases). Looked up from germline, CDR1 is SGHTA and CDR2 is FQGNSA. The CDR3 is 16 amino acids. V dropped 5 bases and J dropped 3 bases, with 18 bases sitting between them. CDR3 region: CASSPGRMRGTDTQYF. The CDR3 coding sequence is TGTGCCAGCAGCCCCGGACGGATGAGAGGGACAGATACGCAGTATTTT.

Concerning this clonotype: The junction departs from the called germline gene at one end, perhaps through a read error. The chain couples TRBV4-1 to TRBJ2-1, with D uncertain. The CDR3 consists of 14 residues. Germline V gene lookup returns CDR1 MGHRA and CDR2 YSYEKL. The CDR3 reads CASSQDSTASEQFF. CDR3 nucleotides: TGTGCCAGCAGCCAAGATTCAACCGCAAGTGAGCAGTTCTTC.

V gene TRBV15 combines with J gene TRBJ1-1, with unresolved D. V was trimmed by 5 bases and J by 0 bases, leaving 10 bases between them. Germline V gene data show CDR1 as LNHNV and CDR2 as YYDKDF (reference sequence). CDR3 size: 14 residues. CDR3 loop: CATSPRRLNTEAFF. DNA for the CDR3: TGTGCCACCAGCCCCCGCCGATTGAACACTGAAGCTTTCTTT.

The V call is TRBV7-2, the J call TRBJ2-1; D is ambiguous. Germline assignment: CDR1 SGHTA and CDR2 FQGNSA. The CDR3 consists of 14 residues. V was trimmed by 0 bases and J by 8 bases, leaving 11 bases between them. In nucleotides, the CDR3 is TGTGCCAGCAGCTTAGCGGCTTTAGCCTATGAGCAGTTCTTC. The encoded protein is CASSLAALAYEQFF.

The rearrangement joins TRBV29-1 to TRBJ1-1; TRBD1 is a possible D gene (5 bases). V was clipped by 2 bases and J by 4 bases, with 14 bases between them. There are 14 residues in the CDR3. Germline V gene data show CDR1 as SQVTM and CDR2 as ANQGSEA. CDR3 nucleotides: TGCAGCGTTGAATTGCCAGGGATGGTCACTGAAGCTTTCTTT. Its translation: CSVELPGMVTEAFF.

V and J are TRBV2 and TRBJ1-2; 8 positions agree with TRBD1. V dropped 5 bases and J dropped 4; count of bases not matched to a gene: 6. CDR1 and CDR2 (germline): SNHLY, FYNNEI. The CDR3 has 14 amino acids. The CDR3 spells CASSSDRGGYGYTF. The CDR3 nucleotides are TGTGCCAGCAGTTCCGACAGGGGTGGCTATGGCTACACCTTC.

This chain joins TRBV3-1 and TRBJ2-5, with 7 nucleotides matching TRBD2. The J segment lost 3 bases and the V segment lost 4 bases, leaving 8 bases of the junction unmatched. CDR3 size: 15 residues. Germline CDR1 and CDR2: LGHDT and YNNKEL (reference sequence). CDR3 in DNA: TGTGCCAGCAGCCTCTCGGGAGGAGTGGAAGAGACCCAGTACTTC. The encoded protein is CASSLSGGVEETQYF.

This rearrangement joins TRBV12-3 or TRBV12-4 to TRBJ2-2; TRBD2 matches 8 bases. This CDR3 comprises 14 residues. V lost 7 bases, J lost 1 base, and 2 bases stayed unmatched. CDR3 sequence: CASNLAGNTGELFF. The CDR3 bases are TGTGCCAGCAATCTAGCGGGGAACACCGGGGAGCTGTTTTTT.

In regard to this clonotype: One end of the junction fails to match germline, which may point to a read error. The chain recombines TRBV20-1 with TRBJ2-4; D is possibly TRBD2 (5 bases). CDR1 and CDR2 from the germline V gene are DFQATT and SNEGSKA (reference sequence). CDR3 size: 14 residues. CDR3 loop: CSARGPLGKNIQYF. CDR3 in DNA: TGCAGTGCGAGAGGGCCCCTGGGCAAAAACATTCAGTACTTC.

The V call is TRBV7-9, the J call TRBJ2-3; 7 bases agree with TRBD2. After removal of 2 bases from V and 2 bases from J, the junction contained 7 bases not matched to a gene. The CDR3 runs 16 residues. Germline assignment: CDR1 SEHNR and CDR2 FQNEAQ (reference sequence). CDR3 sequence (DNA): TGTGCCAGCAGCTTATGGCTAGCGGACAACACAGATACGCAGTATTTT. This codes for CASSLWLADNTDTQYF.

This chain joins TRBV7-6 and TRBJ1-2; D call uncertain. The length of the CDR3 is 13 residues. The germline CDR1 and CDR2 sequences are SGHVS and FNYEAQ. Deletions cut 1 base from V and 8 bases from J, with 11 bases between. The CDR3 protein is CASSLVQAGGYTF. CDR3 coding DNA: TGTGCCAGCAGCTTAGTCCAGGCCGGAGGCTACACCTTC.

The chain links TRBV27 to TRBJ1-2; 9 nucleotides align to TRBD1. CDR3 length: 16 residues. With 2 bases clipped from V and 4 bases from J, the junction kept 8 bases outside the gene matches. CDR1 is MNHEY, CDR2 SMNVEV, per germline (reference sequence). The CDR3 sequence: CASSLRRTGEGYGYTF. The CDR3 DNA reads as TGTGCCAGCAGTTTACGCCGGACAGGGGAGGGCTATGGCTACACCTTC.

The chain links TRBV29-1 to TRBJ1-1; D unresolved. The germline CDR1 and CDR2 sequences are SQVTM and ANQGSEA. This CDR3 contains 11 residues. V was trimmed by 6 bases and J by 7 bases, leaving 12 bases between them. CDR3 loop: CSVARVGEAFF. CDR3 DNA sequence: TGCAGCGTGGCCCGCGTGGGTGAAGCTTTCTTT.

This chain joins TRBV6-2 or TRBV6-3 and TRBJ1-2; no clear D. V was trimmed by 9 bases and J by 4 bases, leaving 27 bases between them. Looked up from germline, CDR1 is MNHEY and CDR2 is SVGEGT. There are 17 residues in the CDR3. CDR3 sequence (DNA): TGTGCCAGTGGTGACCGCCCGCCAGACCCGGCCGGCTATGGCTACACCTTC. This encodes CASGDRPPDPAGYGYTF.

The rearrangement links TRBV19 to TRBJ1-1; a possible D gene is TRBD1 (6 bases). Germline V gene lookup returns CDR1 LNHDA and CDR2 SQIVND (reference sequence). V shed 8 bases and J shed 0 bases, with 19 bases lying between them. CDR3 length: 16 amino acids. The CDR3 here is CASSTGTTLMNTEAFF. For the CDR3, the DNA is TGTGCCAGTTCGACAGGAACGACGCTTATGAACACTGAAGCTTTCTTT.

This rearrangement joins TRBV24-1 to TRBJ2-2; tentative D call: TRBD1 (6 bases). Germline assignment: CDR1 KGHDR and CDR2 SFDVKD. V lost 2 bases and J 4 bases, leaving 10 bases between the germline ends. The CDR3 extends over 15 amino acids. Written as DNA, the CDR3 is TGTGCCACCAGTGATTCGGGACAATTCACCGGGGAGCTGTTTTTT. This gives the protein CATSDSGQFTGELFF.

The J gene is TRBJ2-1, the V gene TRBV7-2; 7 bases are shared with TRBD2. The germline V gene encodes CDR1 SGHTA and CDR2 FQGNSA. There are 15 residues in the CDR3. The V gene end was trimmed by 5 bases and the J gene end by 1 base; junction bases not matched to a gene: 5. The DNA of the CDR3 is TGTGCCAGCAGCCTACTAGCGACTTCCTACAATGAGCAGTTCTTC. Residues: CASSLLATSYNEQFF. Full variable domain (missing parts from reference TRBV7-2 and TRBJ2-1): GAGVSQSPSNKVTEKGKDVELRCDPISGHTALYWYRQSLGQGLEFLIYFQGNSAPDKSGLPSDRFSAERTGGSVSTLTIQRTQQEDSAVYLCASSLLATSYNEQFFGPGTRLTVL.

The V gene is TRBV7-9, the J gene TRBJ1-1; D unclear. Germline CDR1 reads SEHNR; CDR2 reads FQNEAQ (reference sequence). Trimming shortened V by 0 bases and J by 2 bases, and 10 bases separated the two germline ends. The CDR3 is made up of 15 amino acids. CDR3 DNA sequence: TGTGCCAGCAGCTTAGCCCCCCGTATCAACACTGAAGCTTTCTTT. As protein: CASSLAPRINTEAFF.

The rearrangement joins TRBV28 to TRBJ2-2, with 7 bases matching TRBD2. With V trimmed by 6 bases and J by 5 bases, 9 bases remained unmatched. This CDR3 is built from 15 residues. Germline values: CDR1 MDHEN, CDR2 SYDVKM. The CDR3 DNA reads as TGTGCCAGCAGACTAGCGAGGAGTAAGACCGGGGAGCTGTTTTTT. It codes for CASRLARSKTGELFF.

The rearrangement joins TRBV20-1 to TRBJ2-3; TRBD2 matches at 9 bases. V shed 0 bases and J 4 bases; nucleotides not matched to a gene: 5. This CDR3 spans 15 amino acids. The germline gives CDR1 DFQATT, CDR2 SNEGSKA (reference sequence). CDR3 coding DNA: TGCAGTGCTAGAGACGCGCGGGGGGGCCCAGATACGCAGTATTTT. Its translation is CSARDARGGPDTQYF.

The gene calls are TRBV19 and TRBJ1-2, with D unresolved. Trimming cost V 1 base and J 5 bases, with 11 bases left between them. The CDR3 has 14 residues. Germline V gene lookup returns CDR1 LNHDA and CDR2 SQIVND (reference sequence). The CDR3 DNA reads TGTGCCAGTAGTATAGGGCCATTGCGGTATGGCTACACCTTC. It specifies CASSIGPLRYGYTF. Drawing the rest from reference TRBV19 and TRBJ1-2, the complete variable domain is DGGITQSPKYLFRKEGQNVTLSCEQNLNHDAMYWYRQDPGQGLRLIYYSQIVNDFQKGDIAEGYSVSREKKESFPLTVTSAQKNPTAFYLCASSIGPLRYGYTFGSGTRLTVV.

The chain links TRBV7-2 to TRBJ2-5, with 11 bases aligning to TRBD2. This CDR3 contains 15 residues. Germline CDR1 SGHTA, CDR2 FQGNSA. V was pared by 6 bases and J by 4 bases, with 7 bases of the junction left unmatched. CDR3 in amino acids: CASRKPGTSGETQYF. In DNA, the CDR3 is TGTGCCAGCAGGAAACCCGGGACTAGCGGAGAGACCCAGTACTTC.

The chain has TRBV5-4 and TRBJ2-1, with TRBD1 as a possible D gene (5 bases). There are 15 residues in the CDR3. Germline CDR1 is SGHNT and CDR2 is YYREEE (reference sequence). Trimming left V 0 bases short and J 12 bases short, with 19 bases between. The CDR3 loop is CASSLVGARFSRQFF. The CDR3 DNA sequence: TGTGCCAGCAGCTTGGTTGGGGCGCGTTTCTCGAGGCAGTTCTTC. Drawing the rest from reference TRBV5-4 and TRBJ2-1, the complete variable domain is ETGVTQSPTHLIKTRGQQVTLRCSSQSGHNTVSWYQQALGQGPQFIFQYYREEENGRGNFPPRFSGLQFPNYSSELNVNALELDDSALYLCASSLVGARFSRQFFGPGTRLTVL.

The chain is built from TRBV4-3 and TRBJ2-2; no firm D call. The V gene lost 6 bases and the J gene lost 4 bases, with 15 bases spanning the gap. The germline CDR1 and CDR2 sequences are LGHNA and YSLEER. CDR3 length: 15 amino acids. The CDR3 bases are TGCGCCAGCAGACCCGAATTAGTCCCCACCGGGGAGCTGTTTTTT. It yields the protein CASRPELVPTGELFF.

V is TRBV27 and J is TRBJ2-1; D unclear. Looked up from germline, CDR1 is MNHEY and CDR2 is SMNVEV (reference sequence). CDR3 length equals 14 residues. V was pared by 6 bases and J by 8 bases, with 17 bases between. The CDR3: CASRPLDPSDEQFF. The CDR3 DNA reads TGTGCCAGCAGACCCCTGGATCCCTCGGATGAGCAGTTCTTC.

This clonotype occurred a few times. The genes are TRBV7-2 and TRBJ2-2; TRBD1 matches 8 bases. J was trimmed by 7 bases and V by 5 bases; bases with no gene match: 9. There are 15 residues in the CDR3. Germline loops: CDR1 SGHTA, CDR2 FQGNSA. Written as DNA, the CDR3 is TGTGCCAGCAGCCCACGGACAGGGTTGGGCGGGGAGCTGTTTTTT. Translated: CASSPRTGLGGELFF.

CDR3 sequence (DNA): TGTGCCAGCAGCTCCTCAACTTTCACTAATTCACCCCTCCACTTT. It yields the protein CASSSSTFTNSPLHF. V usage is TRBV5-6 and J usage is TRBJ1-6; unclear D gene. CDR1 and CDR2 from the germline V gene are SGHDT and YYEEEE. With 3 bases removed from V and 6 bases from J, the gap between germline ends came to 13 bases. CDR3 length: 15 residues.